What follows is one TCR beta chain and its context. This sample stems from a study of blood T cell repertoires in COVID-19. On the study more broadly: Whether acute or convalescent, the COVID-19 samples came from the United States, Italy and Spain. From T cells, B-cell-depleted T cells, or PBMCs came the material, which was cDNA or gDNA.

Trimming removed 6 bases from V and 5 bases from J; junction bases left unmatched: 8. This CDR3 has 14 residues. CDR1 and CDR2 (germline): MRHNA, SNTAGT. Per the study methods: Nucleated cell counts were estimated from reference gene primer amplification. The method was immunoSEQ multiplex PCR; TCRdb's version includes in-frame clones alone and lacks a portion of them. V and J calls and clone size are those listed in that table; D and trimming were worked out from the DNA. The table includes approximately 250,000 clones, around 87% detected once. This TCR came from a man younger than 30 with active or convalescent COVID-19. Material: peripheral blood. V gene TRBV6-4 combines with J gene TRBJ1-2, with 8 positions matching TRBD1. As DNA, the CDR3 is TGTGCCAGCAGACCCGACAGGGGAGGTTATGGCTACACCTTC. Amino acid sequence: CASRPDRGGYGYTF.